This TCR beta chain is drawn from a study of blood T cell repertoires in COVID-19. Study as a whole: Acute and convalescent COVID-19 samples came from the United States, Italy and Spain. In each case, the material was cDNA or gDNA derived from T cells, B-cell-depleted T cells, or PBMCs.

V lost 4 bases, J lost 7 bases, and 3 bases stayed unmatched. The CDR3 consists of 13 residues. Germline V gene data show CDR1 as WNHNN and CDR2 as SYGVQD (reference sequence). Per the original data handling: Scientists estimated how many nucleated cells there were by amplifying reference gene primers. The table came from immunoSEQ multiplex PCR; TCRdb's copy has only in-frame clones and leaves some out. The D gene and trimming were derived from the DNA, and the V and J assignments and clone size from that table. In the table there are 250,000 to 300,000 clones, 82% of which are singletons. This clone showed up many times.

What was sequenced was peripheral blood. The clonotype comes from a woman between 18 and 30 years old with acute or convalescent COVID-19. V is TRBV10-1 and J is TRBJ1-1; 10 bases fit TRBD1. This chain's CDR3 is CASSVGTGDEAFF. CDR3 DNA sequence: TGCGCCAGCAGTGTTGGGACAGGGGATGAAGCTTTCTTT.